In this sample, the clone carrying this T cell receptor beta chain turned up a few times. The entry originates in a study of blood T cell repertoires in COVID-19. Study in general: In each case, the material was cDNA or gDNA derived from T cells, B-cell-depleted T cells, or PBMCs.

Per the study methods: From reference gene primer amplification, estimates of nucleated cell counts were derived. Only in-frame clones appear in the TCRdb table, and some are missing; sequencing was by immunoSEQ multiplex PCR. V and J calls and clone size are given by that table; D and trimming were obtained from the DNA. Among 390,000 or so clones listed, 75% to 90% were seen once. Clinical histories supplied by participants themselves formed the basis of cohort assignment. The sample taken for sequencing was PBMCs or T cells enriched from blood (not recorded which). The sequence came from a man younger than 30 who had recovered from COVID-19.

CDR3 in amino acids: CASSLAPLGPHGEQFF. CDR3 coding DNA: TGTGCCAGCAGCTTAGCACCACTAGGACCACATGGTGAGCAGTTCTTC. The chain couples TRBV7-9 to TRBJ2-1, with a possible D match to TRBD2 (5 bases). The germline V gene has CDR1 SEHNR and CDR2 FQNEAQ (reference sequence). The CDR3 has 16 residues. V lost 0 bases to trimming and J lost 9 bases, with 18 bases between them.